This T cell receptor (beta chain) appears in the sequencing data of a study of regulatory T cells in long-lasting Graves disease. V lost 8 bases and J 3 bases, leaving 13 bases between the germline ends. The CDR3 is made up of 13 amino acids. General study results and limits: Whereas new patients shared about a thousand public clonotypes, persistent patients shared more, at approximately 2,700. With persistent disease, TRBV28, TRBJ1-2 and TRBJ2-5 were the favored segments. Sample size was small, which may have lowered accuracy.

Through Arm-PCR of CDR3 regions and iRepertoire HTBI primers, TCR beta libraries were built. TCRdb re-analysed the multiplex PCR reads in MiXCR, keeping a single row per CDR3 protein. The data contain approximately 400,000 distinct CDR3 sequences, about 20% of them singletons. Time point defined: persistent/refractory GD, antithyroid drugs over 5 years with positive TRAb. Extracted RNA from PBMCs served as the source of the TCR library. This clonotype has a count of ten or more. Its antigen is still unknown. The receptor comes from a female donor with Graves disease. J is TRBJ1-2 and V is TRBV12-3 or TRBV12-4; perhaps TRBD1 as D (5 bases). The material sequenced was peripheral blood mononuclear cells (PBMCs), taken when the disease was refractory, from a patient treated with antithyroid drugs. CDR3 DNA sequence: TGTGCCAGCGGGACTGACGGGTACTATGGCTACACCTTC. This encodes CASGTDGYYGYTF.